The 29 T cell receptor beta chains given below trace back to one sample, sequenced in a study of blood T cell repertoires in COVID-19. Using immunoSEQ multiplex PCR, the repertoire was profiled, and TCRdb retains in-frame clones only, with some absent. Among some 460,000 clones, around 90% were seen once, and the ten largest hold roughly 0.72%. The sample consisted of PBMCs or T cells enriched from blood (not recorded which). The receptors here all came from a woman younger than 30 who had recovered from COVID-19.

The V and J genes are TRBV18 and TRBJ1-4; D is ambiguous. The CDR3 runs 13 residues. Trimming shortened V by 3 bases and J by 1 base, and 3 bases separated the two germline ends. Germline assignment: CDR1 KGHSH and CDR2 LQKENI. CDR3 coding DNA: TGTGCCAGCTCACCCTTAACTAATGAAAAACTGTTTTTT. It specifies CASSPLTNEKLFF.

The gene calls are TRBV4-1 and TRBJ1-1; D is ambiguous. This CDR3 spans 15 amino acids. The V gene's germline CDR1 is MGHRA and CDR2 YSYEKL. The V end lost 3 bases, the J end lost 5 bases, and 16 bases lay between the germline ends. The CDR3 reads CASSHLPPTGTEAFF. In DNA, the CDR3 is TGCGCCAGCAGCCACCTTCCCCCAACGGGTACTGAAGCTTTCTTT.

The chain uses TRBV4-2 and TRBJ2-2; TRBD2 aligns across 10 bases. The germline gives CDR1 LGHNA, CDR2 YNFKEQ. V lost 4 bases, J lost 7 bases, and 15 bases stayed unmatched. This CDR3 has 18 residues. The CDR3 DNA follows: TGTGCCAGCAGCCCCCGTCCAAAGCGGGGGGGCCAGGACGGGGAGCTGTTTTTT. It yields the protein CASSPRPKRGGQDGELFF.

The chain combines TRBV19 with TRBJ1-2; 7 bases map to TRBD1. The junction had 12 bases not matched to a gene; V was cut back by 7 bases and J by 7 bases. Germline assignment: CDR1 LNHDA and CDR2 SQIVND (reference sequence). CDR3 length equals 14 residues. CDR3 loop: CASIGRGRWSGYTF. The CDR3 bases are TGTGCCAGTATAGGTAGGGGGCGATGGAGTGGCTACACCTTC.

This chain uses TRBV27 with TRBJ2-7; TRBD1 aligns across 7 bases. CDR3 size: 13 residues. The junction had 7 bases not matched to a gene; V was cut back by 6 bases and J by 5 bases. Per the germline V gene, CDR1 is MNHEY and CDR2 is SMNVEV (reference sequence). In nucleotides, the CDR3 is TGTGCCAGCAGCCAGGACAGGTCCGACGAGCAGTACTTC. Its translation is CASSQDRSDEQYF.

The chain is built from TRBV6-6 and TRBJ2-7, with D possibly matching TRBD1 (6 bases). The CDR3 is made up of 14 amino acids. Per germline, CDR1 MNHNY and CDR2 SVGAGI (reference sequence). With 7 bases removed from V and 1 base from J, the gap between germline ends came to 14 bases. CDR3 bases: TGTGCCAGCACCGAAGCAGGGGCTTCCTACGAGCAGTACTTC. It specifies CASTEAGASYEQYF.

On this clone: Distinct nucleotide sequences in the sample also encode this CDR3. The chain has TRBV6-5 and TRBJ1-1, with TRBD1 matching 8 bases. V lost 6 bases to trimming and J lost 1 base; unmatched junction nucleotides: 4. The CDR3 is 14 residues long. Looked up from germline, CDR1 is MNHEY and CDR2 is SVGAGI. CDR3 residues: CASSPGQGNTEAFF. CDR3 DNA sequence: TGTGCCAGCAGCCCCGGACAGGGGAACACTGAAGCTTTCTTT.

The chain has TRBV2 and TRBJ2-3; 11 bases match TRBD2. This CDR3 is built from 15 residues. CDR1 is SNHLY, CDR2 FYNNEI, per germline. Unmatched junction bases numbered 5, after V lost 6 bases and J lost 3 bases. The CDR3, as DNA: TGTGCCAGCAGGGGGACTAGCGGACCTACAGATACGCAGTATTTT. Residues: CASRGTSGPTDTQYF. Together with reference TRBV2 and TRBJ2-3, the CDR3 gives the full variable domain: EPEVTQTPSHQVTQMGQEVILRCVPISNHLYFYWYRQILGQKVEFLVSFYNNEISEKSEIFDDQFSVERPDGSNFTLKIRSTKLEDSAMYFCASRGTSGPTDTQYFGPGTRLTVL.

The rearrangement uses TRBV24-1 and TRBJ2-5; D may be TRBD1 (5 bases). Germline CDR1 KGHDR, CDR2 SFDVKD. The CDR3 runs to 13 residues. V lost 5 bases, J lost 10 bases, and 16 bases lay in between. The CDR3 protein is CATSVGQGRDQYF. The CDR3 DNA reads TGTGCCACCAGTGTAGGCCAGGGTAGGGACCAGTACTTC.

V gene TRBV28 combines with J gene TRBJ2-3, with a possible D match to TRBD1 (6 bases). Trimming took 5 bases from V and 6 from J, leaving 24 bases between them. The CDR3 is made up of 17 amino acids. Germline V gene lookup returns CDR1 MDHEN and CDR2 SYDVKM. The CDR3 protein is CASSPRWAKNTGDTQYF. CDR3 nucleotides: TGTGCCAGCAGTCCCCGATGGGCCAAAAACACAGGGGATACGCAGTATTTT.

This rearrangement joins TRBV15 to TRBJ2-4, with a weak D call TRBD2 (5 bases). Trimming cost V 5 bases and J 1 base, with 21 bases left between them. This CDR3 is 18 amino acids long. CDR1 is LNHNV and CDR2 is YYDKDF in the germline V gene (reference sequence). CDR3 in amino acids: CATSRAGLSWEAKNIQYF. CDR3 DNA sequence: TGTGCCACCAGCCGGGCCGGCTTGTCTTGGGAGGCCAAAAACATTCAGTACTTC.

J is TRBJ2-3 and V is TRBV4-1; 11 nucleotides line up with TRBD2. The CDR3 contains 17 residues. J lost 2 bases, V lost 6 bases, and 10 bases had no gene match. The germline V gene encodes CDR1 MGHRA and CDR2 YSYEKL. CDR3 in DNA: TGCGCCAGCAGTCCACAACGACTAGCGGGATACACAGATACGCAGTATTTT. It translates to CASSPQRLAGYTDTQYF.

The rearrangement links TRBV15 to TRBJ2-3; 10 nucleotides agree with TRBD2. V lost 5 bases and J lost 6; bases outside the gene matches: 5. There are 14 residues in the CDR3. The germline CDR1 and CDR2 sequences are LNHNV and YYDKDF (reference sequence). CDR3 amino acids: CATSPGLAEDTQYF. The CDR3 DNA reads TGTGCCACCAGCCCCGGACTAGCGGAGGATACGCAGTATTTT. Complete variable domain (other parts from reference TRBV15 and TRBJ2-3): DAMVIQNPRYQVTQFGKPVTLSCSQTLNHNVMYWYQQKSSQAPKLLFHYYDKDFNNEADTPDNFQSRRPNTSFCFLDIRSPGLGDTAMYLCATSPGLAEDTQYFGPGTRLTVL.

CDR3 sequence: CASSSVGQGSYEQYF. The CDR3, as DNA: TGTGCCAGCAGTTCGGTTGGACAGGGGTCCTACGAGCAGTACTTC. This chain joins TRBV28 and TRBJ2-7; TRBD1 matches at 9 bases. The CDR3 covers 15 residues. V gave up 4 bases and J gave up 1 base; unmatched junction bases: 5. CDR1 and CDR2 from the germline V gene are MDHEN and SYDVKM.

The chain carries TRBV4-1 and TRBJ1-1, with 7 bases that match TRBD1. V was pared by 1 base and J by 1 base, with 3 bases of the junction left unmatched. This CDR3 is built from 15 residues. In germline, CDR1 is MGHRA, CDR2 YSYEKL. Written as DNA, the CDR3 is TGCGCCAGCAGCCAAGTCGACAGGGAGAACACTGAAGCTTTCTTT. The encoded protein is CASSQVDRENTEAFF.

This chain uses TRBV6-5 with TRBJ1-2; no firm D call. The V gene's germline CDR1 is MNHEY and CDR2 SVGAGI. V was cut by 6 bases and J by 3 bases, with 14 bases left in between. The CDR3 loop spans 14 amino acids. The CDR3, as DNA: TGTGCCAGCAGCTCAGGCGACCGGCACTATGGCTACACCTTC. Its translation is CASSSGDRHYGYTF.

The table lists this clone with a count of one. The CDR3 DNA follows: TGTGCCACCTCCGGGGGGGCAACAGATACGCAGTATTTT. It translates to CATSGGATDTQYF. The chain joins TRBV10-3 to TRBJ2-3; TRBD2 aligns across 8 bases. The CDR3 has 13 residues. The V and J ends lost 10 bases and 3 bases, in that order; junction bases with no gene match: 6. Germline CDR1 ENHRY, CDR2 SYGVKD.

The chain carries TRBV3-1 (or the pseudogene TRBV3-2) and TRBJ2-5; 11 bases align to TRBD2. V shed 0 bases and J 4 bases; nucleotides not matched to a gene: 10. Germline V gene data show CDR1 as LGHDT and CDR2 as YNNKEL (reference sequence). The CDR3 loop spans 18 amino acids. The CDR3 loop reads CASSQDRGSGGGRETQYF. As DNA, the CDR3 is TGTGCCAGCAGCCAAGATCGTGGTAGCGGGGGGGGCAGAGAGACCCAGTACTTC.

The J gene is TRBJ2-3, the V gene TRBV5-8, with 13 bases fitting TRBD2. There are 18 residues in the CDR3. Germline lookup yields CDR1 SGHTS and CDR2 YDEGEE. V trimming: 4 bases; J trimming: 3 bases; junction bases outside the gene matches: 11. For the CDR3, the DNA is TGTGCCAGCAGCCTTCCAGGACTAGCGGGGGCCCTAACAGATACGCAGTATTTT. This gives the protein CASSLPGLAGALTDTQYF.

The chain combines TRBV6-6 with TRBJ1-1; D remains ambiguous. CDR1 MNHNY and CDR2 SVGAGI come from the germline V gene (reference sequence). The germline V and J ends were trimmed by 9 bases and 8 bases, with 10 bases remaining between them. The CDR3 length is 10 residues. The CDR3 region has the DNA TGTGCCAGTCTGGGCGGGGAAGCTTTCTTT. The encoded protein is CASLGGEAFF.

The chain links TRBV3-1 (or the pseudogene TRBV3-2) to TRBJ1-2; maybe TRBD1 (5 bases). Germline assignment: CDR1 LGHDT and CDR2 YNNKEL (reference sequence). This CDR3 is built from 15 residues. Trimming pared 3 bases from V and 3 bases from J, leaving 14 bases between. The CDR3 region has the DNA TGTGCCAGCAGCCATTTAGGCAGGGAGGACTATGGCTACACCTTC. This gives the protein CASSHLGREDYGYTF.

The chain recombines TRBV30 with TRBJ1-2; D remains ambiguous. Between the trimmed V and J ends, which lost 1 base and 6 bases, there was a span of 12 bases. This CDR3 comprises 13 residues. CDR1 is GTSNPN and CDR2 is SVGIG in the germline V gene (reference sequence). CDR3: CAWSGGVSNGYTF. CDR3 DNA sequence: TGTGCCTGGAGTGGAGGAGTTTCTAATGGCTACACCTTC.

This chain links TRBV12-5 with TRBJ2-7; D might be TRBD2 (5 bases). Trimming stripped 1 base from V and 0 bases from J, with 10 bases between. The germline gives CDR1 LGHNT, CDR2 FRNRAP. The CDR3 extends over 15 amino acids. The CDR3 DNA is TGTGCTAGTGGTTTGGGGGTAGCGCGCTCCTACGAGCAGTACTTC. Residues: CASGLGVARSYEQYF. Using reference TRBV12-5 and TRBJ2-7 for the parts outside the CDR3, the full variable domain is DARVTQTPRHKVTEMGQEVTMRCQPILGHNTVFWYRQTMMQGLELLAYFRNRAPLDDSGMPKDRFSAEMPDATLATLKIQPSEPRDSAVYFCASGLGVARSYEQYFGPGTRLTVT.

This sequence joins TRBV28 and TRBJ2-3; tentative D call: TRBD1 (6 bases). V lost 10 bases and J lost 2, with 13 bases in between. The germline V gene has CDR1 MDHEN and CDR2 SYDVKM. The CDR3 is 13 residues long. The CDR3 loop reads CATEGDPTDTQYF. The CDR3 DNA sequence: TGTGCCACCGAGGGGGATCCCACAGATACGCAGTATTTT. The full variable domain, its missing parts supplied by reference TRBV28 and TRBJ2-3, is DVKVTQSSRYLVKRTGEKVFLECVQDMDHENMFWYRQDPGLGLRLIYFSYDVKMKEKGDIPEGYSVSREKKERFSLILESASTNQTSMYLCATEGDPTDTQYFGPGTRLTVL.

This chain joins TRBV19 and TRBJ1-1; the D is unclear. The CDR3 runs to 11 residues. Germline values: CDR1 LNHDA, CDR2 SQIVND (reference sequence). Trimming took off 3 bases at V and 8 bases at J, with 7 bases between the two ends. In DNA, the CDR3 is TGTGCCAGTAGTATTACAGTGGAAGCTTTCTTT. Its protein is CASSITVEAFF.

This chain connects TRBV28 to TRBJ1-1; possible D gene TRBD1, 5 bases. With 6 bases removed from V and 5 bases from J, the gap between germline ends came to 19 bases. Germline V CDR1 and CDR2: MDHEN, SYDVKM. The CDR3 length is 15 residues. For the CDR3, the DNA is TGTGCCAGCAGCGTTCAAGGGGAAATTTGGACTGAAGCTTTCTTT. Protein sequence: CASSVQGEIWTEAFF.

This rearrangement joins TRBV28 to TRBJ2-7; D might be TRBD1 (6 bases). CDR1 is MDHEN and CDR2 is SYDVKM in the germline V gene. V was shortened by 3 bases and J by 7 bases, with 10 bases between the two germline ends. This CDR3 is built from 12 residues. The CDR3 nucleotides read TGTGCCAGCAGTTTGGGGGCGGAGGAGCAGTACTTC. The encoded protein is CASSLGAEEQYF.

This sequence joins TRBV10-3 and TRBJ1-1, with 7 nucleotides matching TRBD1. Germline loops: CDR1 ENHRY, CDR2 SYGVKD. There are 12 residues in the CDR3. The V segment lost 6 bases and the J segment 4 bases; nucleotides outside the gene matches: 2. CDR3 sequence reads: CAIRGDSTEAFF. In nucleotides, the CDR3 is TGTGCCATCAGGGGGGACAGCACTGAAGCTTTCTTT.

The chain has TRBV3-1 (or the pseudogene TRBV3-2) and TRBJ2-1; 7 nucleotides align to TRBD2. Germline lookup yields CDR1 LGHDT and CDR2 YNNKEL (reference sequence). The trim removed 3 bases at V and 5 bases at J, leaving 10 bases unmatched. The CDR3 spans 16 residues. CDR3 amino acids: CASSHHYRDYDNEQFF. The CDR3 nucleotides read TGTGCCAGCAGCCACCACTACCGGGACTACGACAATGAGCAGTTCTTC.